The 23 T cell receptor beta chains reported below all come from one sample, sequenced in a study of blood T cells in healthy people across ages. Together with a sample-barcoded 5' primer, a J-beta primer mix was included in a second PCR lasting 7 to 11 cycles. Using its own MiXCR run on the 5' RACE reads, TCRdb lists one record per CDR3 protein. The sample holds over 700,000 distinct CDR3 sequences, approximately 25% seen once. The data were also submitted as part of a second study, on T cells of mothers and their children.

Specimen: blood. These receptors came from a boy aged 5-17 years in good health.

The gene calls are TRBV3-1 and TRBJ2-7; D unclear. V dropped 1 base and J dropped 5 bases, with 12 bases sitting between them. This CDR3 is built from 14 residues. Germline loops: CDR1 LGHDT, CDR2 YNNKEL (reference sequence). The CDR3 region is CASSQGSVRNEQYF. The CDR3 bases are TGTGCCAGCAGCCAAGGAAGCGTTAGAAACGAGCAGTACTTC.

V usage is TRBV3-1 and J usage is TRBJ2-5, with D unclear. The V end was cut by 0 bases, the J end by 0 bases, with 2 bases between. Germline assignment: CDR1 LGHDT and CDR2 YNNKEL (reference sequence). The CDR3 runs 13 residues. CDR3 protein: CASSQDDQETQYF. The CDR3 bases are TGTGCCAGCAGCCAAGATGACCAAGAGACCCAGTACTTC.

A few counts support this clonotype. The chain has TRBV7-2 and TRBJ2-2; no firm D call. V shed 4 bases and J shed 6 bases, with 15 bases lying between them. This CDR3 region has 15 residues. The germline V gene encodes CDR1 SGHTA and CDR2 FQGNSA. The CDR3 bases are TGTGCCAGCAGCTACCTCAGAGTTCAGGCCGGGGAGCTGTTTTTT. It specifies CASSYLRVQAGELFF.

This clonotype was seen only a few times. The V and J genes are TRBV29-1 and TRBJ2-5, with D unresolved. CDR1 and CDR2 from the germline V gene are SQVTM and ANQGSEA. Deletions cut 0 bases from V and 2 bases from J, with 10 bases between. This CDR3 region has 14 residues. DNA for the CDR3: TGCAGCGTTGAAGAGGCCGGGTTACAAGAGACCCAGTACTTC. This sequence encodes CSVEEAGLQETQYF.

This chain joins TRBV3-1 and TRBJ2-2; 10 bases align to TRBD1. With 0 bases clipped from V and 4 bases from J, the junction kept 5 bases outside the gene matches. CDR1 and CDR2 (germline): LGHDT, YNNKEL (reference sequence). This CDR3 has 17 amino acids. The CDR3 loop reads CASSQETGGGITGELFF. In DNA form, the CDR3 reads TGTGCCAGCAGCCAAGAGACAGGGGGCGGCATCACCGGGGAGCTGTTTTTT. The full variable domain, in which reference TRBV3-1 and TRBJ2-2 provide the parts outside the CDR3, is DTAVSQTPKYLVTQMGNDKSIKCEQNLGHDTMYWYKQDSKKFLKIMFSYNNKELIINETVPNRFSPKSPDKAHLNLHINSLELGDSAVYFCASSQETGGGITGELFFGEGSRLTVL.

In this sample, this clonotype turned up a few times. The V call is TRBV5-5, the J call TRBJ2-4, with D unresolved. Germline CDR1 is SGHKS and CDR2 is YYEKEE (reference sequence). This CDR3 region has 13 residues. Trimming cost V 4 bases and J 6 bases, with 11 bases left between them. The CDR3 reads CASSPNTGNIQYF. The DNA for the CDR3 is TGTGCCAGCAGCCCGAATACGGGAAACATTCAGTACTTC.

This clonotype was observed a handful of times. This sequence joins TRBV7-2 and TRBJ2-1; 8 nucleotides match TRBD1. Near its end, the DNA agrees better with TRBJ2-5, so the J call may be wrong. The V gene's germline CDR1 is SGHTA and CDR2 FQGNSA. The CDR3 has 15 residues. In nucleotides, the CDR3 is TGTGCCAGCAGCCAACCGCAGGGGGCGCGAGAGACCCAGTACTTC. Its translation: CASSQPQGARETQYF.

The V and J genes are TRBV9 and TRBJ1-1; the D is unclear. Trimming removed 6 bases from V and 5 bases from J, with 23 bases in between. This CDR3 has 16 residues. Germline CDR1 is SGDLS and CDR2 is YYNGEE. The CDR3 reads CASILLPDGLGTEAFF. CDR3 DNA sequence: TGTGCCAGCATACTGCTACCCGACGGGTTGGGTACTGAAGCTTTCTTT.

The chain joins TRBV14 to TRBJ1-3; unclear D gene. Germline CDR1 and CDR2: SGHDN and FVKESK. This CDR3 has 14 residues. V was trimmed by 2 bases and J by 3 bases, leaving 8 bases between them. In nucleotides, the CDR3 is TGTGCCAGCAGCCAACTGAATCTTGGAAACACCATATATTTT. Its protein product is CASSQLNLGNTIYF.

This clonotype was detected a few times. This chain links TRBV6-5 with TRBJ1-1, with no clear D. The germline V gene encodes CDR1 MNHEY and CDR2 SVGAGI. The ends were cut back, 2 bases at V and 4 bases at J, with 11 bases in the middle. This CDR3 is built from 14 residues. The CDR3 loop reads CASSYDGGSTEAFF. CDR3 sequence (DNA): TGTGCCAGCAGTTACGATGGAGGGAGCACTGAAGCTTTCTTT.

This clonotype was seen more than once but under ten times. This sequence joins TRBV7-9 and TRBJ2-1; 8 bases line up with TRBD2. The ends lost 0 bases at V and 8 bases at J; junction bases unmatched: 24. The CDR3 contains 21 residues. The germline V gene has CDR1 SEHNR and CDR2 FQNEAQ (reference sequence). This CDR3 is CASSLAQTGLVPWGRKDEQFF. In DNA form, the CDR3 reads TGTGCCAGCAGCTTAGCTCAGACGGGACTAGTCCCTTGGGGTCGTAAGGATGAGCAGTTCTTC. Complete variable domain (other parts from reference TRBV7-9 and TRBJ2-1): DTGVSQNPRHKITKRGQNVTFRCDPISEHNRLYWYRQTLGQGPEFLTYFQNEAQLEKSRLLSDRFSAERPKGSFSTLEIQRTEQGDSAMYLCASSLAQTGLVPWGRKDEQFFGPGTRLTVL.

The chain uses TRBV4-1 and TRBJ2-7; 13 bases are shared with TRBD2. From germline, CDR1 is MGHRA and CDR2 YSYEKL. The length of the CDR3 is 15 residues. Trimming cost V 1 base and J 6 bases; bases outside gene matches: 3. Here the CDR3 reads CASSQVGLAGAEQYF. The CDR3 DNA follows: TGCGCCAGCAGCCAAGTAGGACTAGCGGGAGCCGAGCAGTACTTC.

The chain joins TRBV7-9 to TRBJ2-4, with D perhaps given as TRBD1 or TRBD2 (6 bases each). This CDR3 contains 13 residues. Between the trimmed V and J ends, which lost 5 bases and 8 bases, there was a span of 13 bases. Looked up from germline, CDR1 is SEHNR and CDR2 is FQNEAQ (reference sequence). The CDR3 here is CASSASGADIQYF. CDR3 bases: TGTGCCAGCAGCGCCTCGGGGGCTGACATTCAGTACTTC.

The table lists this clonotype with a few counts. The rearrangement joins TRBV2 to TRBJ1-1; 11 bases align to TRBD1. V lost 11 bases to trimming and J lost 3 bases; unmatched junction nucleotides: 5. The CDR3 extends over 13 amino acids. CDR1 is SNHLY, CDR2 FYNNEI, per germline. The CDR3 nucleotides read TGTGCCGGGCTGGGACAGGGGGACACTGAAGCTTTCTTT. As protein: CAGLGQGDTEAFF.

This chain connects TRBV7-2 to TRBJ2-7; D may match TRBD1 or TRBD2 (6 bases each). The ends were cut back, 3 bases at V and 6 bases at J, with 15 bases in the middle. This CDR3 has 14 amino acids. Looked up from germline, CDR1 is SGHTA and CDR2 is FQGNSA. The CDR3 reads CASSLGGTVGEQYF. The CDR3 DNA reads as TGTGCCAGCAGCTTGGGGGGCACGGTGGGCGAGCAGTACTTC.

The CDR3 reads CASSYRVEGYTF. The CDR3 DNA follows: TGTGCCAGCAGTTACAGGGTTGAAGGCTACACCTTC. The chain combines TRBV12-3 or TRBV12-4 with TRBJ1-2; tentatively, D is TRBD1 (6 bases). The germline V and J ends were trimmed by 4 bases and 8 bases, with 11 bases remaining between them. CDR3 length: 12 residues.

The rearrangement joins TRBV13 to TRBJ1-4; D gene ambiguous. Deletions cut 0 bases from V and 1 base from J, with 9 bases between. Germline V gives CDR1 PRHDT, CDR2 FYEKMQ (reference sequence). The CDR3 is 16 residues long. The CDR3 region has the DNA TGTGCCAGCAGCTTAGGCCACCAAGGAACTAATGAAAAACTGTTTTTT. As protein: CASSLGHQGTNEKLFF.

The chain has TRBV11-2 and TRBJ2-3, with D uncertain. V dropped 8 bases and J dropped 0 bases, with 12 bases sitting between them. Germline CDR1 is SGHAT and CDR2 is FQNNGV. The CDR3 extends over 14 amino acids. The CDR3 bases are TGTGCCAGCGCCAGTGGAGTGAGCACAGATACGCAGTATTTT. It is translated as CASASGVSTDTQYF.

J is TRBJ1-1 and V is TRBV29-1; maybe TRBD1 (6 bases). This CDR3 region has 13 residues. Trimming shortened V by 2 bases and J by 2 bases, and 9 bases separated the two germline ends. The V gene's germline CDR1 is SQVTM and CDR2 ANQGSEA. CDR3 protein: CSVEQGLNTEAFF. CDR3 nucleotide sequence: TGCAGCGTTGAACAGGGGCTAAACACTGAAGCTTTCTTT.

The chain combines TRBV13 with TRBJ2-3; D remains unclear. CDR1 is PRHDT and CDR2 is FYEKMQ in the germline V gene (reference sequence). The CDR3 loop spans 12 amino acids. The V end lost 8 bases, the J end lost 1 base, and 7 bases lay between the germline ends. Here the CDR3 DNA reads TGTGCCAGCCGAAGGGGCACAGATACGCAGTATTTT. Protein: CASRRGTDTQYF.

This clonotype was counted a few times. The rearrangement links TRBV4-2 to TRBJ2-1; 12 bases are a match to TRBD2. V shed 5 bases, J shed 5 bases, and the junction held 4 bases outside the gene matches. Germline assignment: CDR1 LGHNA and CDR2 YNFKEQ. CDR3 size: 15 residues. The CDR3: CASSSLAGGNNEQFF. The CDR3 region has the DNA TGTGCCAGCAGCTCACTAGCGGGGGGAAACAATGAGCAGTTCTTC.

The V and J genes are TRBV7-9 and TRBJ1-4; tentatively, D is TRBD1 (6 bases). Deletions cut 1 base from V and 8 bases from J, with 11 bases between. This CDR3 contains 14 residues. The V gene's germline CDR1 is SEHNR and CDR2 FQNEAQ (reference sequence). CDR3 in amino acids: CASSLDRESEKLFF. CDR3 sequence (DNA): TGTGCCAGCAGCTTAGACAGGGAGAGCGAAAAACTGTTTTTT. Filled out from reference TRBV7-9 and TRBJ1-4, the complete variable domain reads DTGVSQNPRHKITKRGQNVTFRCDPISEHNRLYWYRQTLGQGPEFLTYFQNEAQLEKSRLLSDRFSAERPKGSFSTLEIQRTEQGDSAMYLCASSLDRESEKLFFGSGTQLSVL.

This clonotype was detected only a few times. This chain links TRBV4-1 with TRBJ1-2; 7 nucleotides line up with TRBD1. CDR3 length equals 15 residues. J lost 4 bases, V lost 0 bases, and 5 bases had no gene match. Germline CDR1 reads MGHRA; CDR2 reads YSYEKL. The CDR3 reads CASSQEGQFLYGYTF. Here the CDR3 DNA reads TGCGCCAGCAGCCAAGAGGGACAGTTCCTCTATGGCTACACCTTC.